This entry features one TCR beta chain sequence. Antigen specificity is unknown. This entry comes from a study of cytomegalovirus exposure and HLA in healthy donors. Study-wide results and limits: The authors later linked a missense DCLRE1C variant to TCR beta V- and J-gene trimming. There were approximately 150 TCR beta chains listed as cytomegalovirus-associated.

The length of the CDR3 is 15 residues. It was with 60 Vbeta and 13 Jbeta primers that the PCR ran. Assay: immunoSEQ multiplex PCR; the TCRdb copy retains only in-frame clones and omits some. The repertoire consists of about 130,000 clones, with about 10% occurring once and the leading ten covering 4.6%. This clonotype originated in a young woman in good health and CMV-seropositive. Sequencing input: PBMCs. The chain recombines TRBV1 with TRBJ1-2; TRBD1 is taken as the D call from the table, unchecked against the DNA. TRBV1 corresponds to a pseudogene. CDR3 bases: TGCACCAGCAGCCACCGAAGGATATCAGGGAAAGGCTACACCTTC. Translating it yields CTSSHRRISGKGYTF.